This T cell receptor (beta chain) was sequenced for a study of blood T cell repertoires in COVID-19. About the research overall: Samples of COVID-19 (acute and convalescent) were obtained from the United States, Italy and Spain.

In the authors' workflow: Researchers report that nucleated cell counts were estimated from reference gene primer amplification. Assay used: immunoSEQ multiplex PCR; TCRdb lists only in-frame clones, some missing. The DNA gave D and trimming, while V, J and clone size come from that table. The top ten clones hold about 10% of a sample with roughly 200,000 clones, approximately 85% of them seen once. J was trimmed by 7 bases and V by 4 bases; bases with no gene match: 15. The CDR3 has 18 amino acids. Germline V lookup: CDR1 SGHRS, CDR2 YFSETQ. The receptor was isolated from a human donor with active or convalescent COVID-19. The donor label of this sample is uncertain. Source material: peripheral blood. The rearrangement links TRBV5-1 to TRBJ1-6; 9 positions match TRBD1. The CDR3 sequence is CASSHSQQGAGINSPLHF. The CDR3 DNA reads TGCGCCAGCAGCCACTCACAACAGGGGGCAGGTATCAATTCACCCCTCCACTTT.